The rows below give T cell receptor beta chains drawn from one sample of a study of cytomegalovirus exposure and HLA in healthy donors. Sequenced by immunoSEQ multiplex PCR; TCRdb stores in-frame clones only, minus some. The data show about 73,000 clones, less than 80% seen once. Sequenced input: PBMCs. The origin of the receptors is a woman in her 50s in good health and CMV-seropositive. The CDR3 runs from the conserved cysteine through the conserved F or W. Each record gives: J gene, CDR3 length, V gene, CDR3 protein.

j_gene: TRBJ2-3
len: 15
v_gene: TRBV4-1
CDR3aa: CASRPIAGSTDTQYF

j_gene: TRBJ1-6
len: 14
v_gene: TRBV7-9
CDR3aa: CASSPGGGPSPLHF

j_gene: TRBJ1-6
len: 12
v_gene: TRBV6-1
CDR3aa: CASSGAGGPLHF

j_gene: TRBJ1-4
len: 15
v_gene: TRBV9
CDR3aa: CASSPGTAIPEKLFF

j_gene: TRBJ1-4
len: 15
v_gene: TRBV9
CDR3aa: CASSVGGASGEKLFF

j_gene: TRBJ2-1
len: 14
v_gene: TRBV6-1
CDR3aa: CASSEAGGRDEQFF

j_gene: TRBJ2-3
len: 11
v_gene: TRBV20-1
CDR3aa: CSARKSDTQYF

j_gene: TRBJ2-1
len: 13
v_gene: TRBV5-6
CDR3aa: CASSLRPSGEQFF

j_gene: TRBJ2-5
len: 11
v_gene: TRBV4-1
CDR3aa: CASSTGRSQYF

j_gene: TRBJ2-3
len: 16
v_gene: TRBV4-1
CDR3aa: CASSPGQGYQADTQYF

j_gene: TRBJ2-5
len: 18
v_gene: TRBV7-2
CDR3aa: CASSRSIIAGVIQETQYF

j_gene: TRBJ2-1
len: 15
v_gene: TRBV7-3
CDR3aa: CASSLGLAGEDEQFF

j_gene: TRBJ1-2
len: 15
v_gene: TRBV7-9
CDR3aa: CSSSARGDFSWGYTF

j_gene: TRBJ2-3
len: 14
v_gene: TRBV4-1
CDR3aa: CASSQDKGTDTQYF

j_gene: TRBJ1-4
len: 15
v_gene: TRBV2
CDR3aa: CASSEPRGLDEKLFF

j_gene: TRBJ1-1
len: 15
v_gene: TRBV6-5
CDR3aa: CASSLLQGIYTEAFF

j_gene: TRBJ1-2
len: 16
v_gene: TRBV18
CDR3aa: CASSPPIGEQGVGYTF

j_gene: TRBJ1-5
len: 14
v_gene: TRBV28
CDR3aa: CASSYRQARQPQHF

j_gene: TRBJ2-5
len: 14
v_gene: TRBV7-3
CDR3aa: CASSRDRYQETQYF

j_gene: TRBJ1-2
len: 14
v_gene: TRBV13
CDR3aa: CASRPPGGAWGYTF

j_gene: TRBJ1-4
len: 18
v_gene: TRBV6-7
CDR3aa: CASSYSRKMVLRRGELFF

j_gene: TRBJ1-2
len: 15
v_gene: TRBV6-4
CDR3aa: CASSPGTGLDHGYTF

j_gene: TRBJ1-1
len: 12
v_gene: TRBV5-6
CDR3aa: CASSSLAQEAFF

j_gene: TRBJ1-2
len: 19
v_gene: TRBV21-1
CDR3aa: CASSNLKKWEEGAIYGYTF

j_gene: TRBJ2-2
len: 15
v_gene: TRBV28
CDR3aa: CASSFGGATRGELFF

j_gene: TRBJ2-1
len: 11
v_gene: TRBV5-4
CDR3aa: CASSLRGEQFF

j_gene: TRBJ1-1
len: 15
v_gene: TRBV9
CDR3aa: CASSVLPGASPQAFF